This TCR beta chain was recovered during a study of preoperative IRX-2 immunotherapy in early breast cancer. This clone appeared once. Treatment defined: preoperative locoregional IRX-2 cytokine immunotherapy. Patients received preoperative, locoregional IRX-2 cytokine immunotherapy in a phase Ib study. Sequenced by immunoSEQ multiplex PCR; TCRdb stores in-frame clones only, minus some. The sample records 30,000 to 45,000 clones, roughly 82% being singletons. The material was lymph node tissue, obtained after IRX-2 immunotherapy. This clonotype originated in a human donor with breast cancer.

In nucleotides, the CDR3 is TGTGCCAGCAGTCAACAGGGGGCGACCGGGGAGCTGTTTTTT. Its translation: CASSQQGATGELFF. The chain combines TRBV2 with TRBJ2-2; 9 bases align to TRBD1. Germline CDR1 SNHLY, CDR2 FYNNEI. J gave up 5 bases and V 5 bases, and 3 bases lay outside the gene matches. The CDR3 is 14 amino acids. The variable domain in full, with the rest retrieved from reference TRBV2 and TRBJ2-2, is EPEVTQTPSHQVTQMGQEVILRCVPISNHLYFYWYRQILGQKVEFLVSFYNNEISEKSEIFDDQFSVERPDGSNFTLKIRSTKLEDSAMYFCASSQQGATGELFFGEGSRLTVL.